This entry lists 21 T cell receptor beta chains sequenced from one sample in a study of blood T cells in healthy people across ages. Primers used in a second PCR of about 7 to 12 cycles were a sample-barcoded 5' primer and a J-beta primer mix. TCRdb reanalysed the 5' RACE reads using MiXCR and keeps one entry per CDR3 protein. In the table there are about 1.8 million distinct CDR3 sequences, approximately 50% of which are singletons. Sequenced sample: blood. The receptor source for this set is a woman in her 40s in good health.

This chain connects TRBV12-3 or TRBV12-4 to TRBJ2-5, with 8 bases that match TRBD1. CDR3 length: 15 residues. V lost 7 bases to trimming and J lost 4 bases; unmatched junction nucleotides: 11. The chain's CDR3 is CASTPDRDGSETQYF. DNA for the CDR3: TGTGCCAGCACCCCGGACAGGGACGGGTCAGAGACCCAGTACTTC.

J is TRBJ1-6 and V is TRBV2; D not certain. Trimming left V 7 bases short and J 4 bases short, with 11 bases between. The V gene's germline CDR1 is SNHLY and CDR2 FYNNEI. The CDR3 runs to 14 residues. The CDR3 region has the DNA TGTGCCAGCATTCGGAAGACGTATAATTCACCCCTCCACTTT. It is translated as CASIRKTYNSPLHF.

This clonotype came up once. The junction and the germline gene differ at one end; a read error may be behind it. V gene TRBV9 combines with J gene TRBJ2-1; possibly TRBD1 for D (6 bases). The germline V gene has CDR1 SGDLS and CDR2 YYNGEE. The CDR3 has 11 amino acids. In DNA form, the CDR3 reads TGCGCCAGCAGCGTAGGGGGACAGCAGTTCTTC. It specifies CASSVGGQQFF.

In DNA form, the CDR3 reads TGTGCCAGCAGCAGTCTTACGGAGCCGGGACTAGCGGGGGGAATCACAGATACGCAGTATTTT. Encoded protein: CASSSLTEPGLAGGITDTQYF. The gene calls are TRBV5-6 and TRBJ2-3, with 15 nucleotides matching TRBD2. This CDR3 is 21 amino acids long. With V trimmed by 4 bases and J by 2 bases, 17 bases remained unmatched. From germline, CDR1 is SGHDT and CDR2 YYEEEE.

The chain's CDR3 is CASRSVGGYTF. CDR3 DNA: TGTGCCAGCAGATCGGTGGGAGGCTACACCTTC. The chain recombines TRBV25-1 with TRBJ1-2; D gene unclear. The CDR3 length is 11 residues. Germline CDR1 is MGHDK and CDR2 is SYGVNS. V gave up 6 bases and J gave up 8 bases, with 10 bases separating them.

The CDR3 DNA is TGTGCCAGCAGCCCCCGAGGGACAGGTACAGATACGCAGTATTTT. Encoded protein: CASSPRGTGTDTQYF. The rearrangement links TRBV7-2 to TRBJ2-3; 8 bases are shared with TRBD1. Germline CDR1 SGHTA, CDR2 FQGNSA. The CDR3 has 15 residues. V dropped 5 bases and J dropped 3; count of bases not matched to a gene: 7.

The V gene is TRBV20-1, the J gene TRBJ1-4, with 11 positions matching TRBD1. This CDR3 is 15 amino acids long. The V gene end was trimmed by 3 bases and the J gene end by 7 bases; junction bases not matched to a gene: 7. CDR1 is DFQATT and CDR2 is SNEGSKA in the germline V gene (reference sequence). The CDR3 is CSARDPGTGGEKLFF. CDR3 coding DNA: TGCAGTGCTAGGGACCCCGGGACAGGGGGTGAAAAACTGTTTTTT.

The chain is built from TRBV7-2 and TRBJ2-5; D remains unclear. The V and J ends lost 0 bases and 5 bases respectively, with 10 bases between them. The V gene's germline CDR1 is SGHTA and CDR2 FQGNSA. The CDR3 is 14 residues long. CDR3 amino acids: CASSLARTPETQYF. CDR3 DNA sequence: TGTGCCAGCAGCTTAGCCAGGACGCCGGAGACCCAGTACTTC.

This clonotype was detected a few times. The rearrangement joins TRBV12-3 or TRBV12-4 to TRBJ2-5, with D possibly TRBD1 on 5 matching bases. Trimming cost V 1 base and J 4 bases, with 13 bases left between them. The CDR3 runs 15 residues. CDR3 in amino acids: CASSLGGRAGETQYF. DNA for the CDR3: TGTGCCAGCAGTTTAGGTGGCAGGGCCGGAGAGACCCAGTACTTC.

This clonotype was seen a few times. V is TRBV29-1 and J is TRBJ2-4, with unresolved D. V was pared by 0 bases and J by 12 bases, with 18 bases between. Germline-derived CDR1 and CDR2 are SQVTM and ANQGSEA. The CDR3 is 14 residues long. The CDR3 nucleotides are TGCAGCGTTGAAGATCTAACAGAGACCTCCACTCAGTACTTC. Translated, it gives CSVEDLTETSTQYF.

The chain links TRBV5-1 to TRBJ2-5; 11 nucleotides agree with TRBD1. V gave up 0 bases and J gave up 11 bases; unmatched junction bases: 9. Germline V gives CDR1 SGHRS, CDR2 YFSETQ. The CDR3 length is 15 residues. The CDR3 DNA follows: TGCGCCAGCAGCTTGGAAGGACAGGGGGCGTGGGAGCAGTACTTC. Protein product: CASSLEGQGAWEQYF.

The chain couples TRBV20-1 to TRBJ2-3, with D perhaps matching TRBD2 (6 bases). V was shortened by 0 bases and J by 3 bases, with 13 bases between the two germline ends. CDR1 is DFQATT, CDR2 SNEGSKA, per germline (reference sequence). The CDR3 contains 15 residues. Here the CDR3 DNA reads TGCAGTGCTAGAGATTTGGCGGGGAGGACAGATACGCAGTATTTT. This gives the protein CSARDLAGRTDTQYF.

This clonotype appeared a few times. The V gene is TRBV29-1, the J gene TRBJ2-1; D remains unclear. Germline CDR1 and CDR2: SQVTM and ANQGSEA. The CDR3 loop spans 16 amino acids. V lost 3 bases to trimming and J lost 4 bases, with 19 bases between them. DNA of the CDR3: TGCAGCGTTGACCCCCGGGCTAAATTTGGGTACAATGAGCAGTTCTTC. Translated, it gives CSVDPRAKFGYNEQFF.

The genes are TRBV20-1 and TRBJ2-3; 11 positions match TRBD2. The germline V gene encodes CDR1 DFQATT and CDR2 SNEGSKA (reference sequence). V was pared by 3 bases and J by 6 bases, with 17 bases of the junction left unmatched. The CDR3 has 18 amino acids. Here the CDR3 DNA reads TGCAGTGCTAGCCCCAAGAGTTATAGCGGGAGGGTCCTGGATACGCAGTATTTT. Translated: CSASPKSYSGRVLDTQYF.

This chain connects TRBV4-3 to TRBJ1-6; the D gene is possibly TRBD1 (5 bases). The ends were cut back, 0 bases at V and 7 bases at J, with 13 bases in the middle. This CDR3 comprises 16 residues. CDR1 LGHNA and CDR2 YSLEER come from the germline V gene. CDR3 sequence reads: CASSQDRGTGNSPLHF. CDR3 coding DNA: TGCGCCAGCAGCCAAGATCGGGGTACAGGAAATTCACCCCTCCACTTT.

The chain has TRBV6-4 and TRBJ2-6; 16 positions match TRBD2. The germline V gene encodes CDR1 MRHNA and CDR2 SNTAGT. The CDR3 contains 23 residues. V gave up 7 bases and J gave up 0 bases; unmatched junction bases: 18. CDR3 DNA: TGTGCCAGCAACGTGACGGGGACTAGCGGGGGGGCCCGAATAGTCTCTGGGGCCAACGTCCTGACTTTC. As protein: CASNVTGTSGGARIVSGANVLTF.

CDR3 sequence (DNA): TGTGCCAGCAGCAAAAGGACTGGACTCTACGAGCAGTACTTC. Its translation is CASSKRTGLYEQYF. The chain carries TRBV7-2 and TRBJ2-7; D may be TRBD2 (5 bases). Per germline, CDR1 SGHTA and CDR2 FQGNSA. Trimming cost V 5 bases and J 3 bases, with 14 bases left between them. The CDR3 loop spans 14 amino acids.

The chain links TRBV3-1 to TRBJ2-7; D not resolved. The DNA end is a closer match to TRBJ2-5, so the J assignment may be wrong. Germline CDR1 LGHDT, CDR2 YNNKEL (reference sequence). The CDR3 extends over 14 amino acids. The CDR3 loop reads CASSQWRKWETQYF. CDR3 in DNA: TGTGCCAGCAGCCAATGGCGGAAATGGGAGACCCAGTACTTC.

This clonotype has a handful of counts. The genes are TRBV12-3 or TRBV12-4 and TRBJ2-3, with D maybe TRBD1 (5 bases). Trimming shortened V by 3 bases and J by 0 bases, and 10 bases separated the two germline ends. The CDR3 is made up of 15 amino acids. The CDR3 loop reads CASSFRQSSTDTQYF. In nucleotides, the CDR3 is TGTGCCAGCAGTTTCCGACAGTCAAGCACAGATACGCAGTATTTT.

V gene TRBV4-3 combines with J gene TRBJ2-3; D remains ambiguous. Germline values: CDR1 LGHNA, CDR2 YSLEER. V dropped 2 bases and J dropped 0 bases, with 9 bases sitting between them. CDR3 length equals 15 residues. CDR3 sequence reads: CASSQRTYSTDTQYF. Written as DNA, the CDR3 is TGCGCCAGCAGCCAACGGACCTACAGCACAGATACGCAGTATTTT.

This clonotype was observed a handful of times. The chain recombines TRBV28 with TRBJ2-1, with D possibly called TRBD1 or TRBD2 (6 bases each). Germline CDR1 is MDHEN and CDR2 is SYDVKM. The CDR3 length is 17 residues. V lost 7 bases, J lost 6 bases, and 25 bases lay in between. CDR3 in DNA: TGTGCCAGCACCTTCGGGGGCCCAGGGACCCGCGGCAATGAGCAGTTCTTC. Translated: CASTFGGPGTRGNEQFF.